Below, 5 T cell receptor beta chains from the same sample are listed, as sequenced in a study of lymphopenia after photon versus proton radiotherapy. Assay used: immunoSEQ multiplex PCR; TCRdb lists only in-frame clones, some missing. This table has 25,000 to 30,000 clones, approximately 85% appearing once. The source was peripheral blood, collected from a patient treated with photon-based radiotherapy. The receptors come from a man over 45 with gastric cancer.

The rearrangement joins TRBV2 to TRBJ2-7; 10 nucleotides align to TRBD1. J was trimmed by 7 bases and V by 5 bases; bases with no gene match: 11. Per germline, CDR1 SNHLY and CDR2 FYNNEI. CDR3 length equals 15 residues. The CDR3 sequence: CASSPPGTGEREQYF. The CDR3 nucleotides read TGTGCCAGCAGTCCTCCCGGGACAGGGGAACGGGAGCAGTACTTC.

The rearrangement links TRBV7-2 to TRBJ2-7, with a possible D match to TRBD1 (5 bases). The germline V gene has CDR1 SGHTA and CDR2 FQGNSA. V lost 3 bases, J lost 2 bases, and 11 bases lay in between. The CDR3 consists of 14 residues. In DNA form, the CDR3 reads TGTGCCAGCAGCTTCGACAGCAAAGCCTACGAGCAGTACTTC. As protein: CASSFDSKAYEQYF.

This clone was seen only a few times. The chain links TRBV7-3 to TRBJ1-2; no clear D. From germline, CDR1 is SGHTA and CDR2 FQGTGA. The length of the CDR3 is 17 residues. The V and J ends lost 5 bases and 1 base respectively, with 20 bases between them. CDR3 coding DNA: TGTGCCAGCAGCCCCCTAGGTGCCGAGATCCTTAACTATGGCTACACCTTC. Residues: CASSPLGAEILNYGYTF.

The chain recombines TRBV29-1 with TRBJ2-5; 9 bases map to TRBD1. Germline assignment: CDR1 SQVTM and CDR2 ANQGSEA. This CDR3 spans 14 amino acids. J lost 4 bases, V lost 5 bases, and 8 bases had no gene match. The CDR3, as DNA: TGCAGCGTTTCCAGGACAGGGGCCGGAGAGACCCAGTACTTC. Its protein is CSVSRTGAGETQYF.

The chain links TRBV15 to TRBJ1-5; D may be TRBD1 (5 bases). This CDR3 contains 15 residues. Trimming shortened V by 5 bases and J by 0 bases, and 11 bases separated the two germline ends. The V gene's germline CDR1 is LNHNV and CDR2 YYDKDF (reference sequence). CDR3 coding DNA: TGTGCCACCAGCCTTTCGACAGTTAGCAATCAGCCCCAGCATTTT. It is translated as CATSLSTVSNQPQHF.